The clone carrying this T cell receptor (beta chain) was counted a few times. The data are from a study of T cell repertoires in cytomegalovirus infection. Across the study: Both a matching HLA type and CMV infection were indicated by public TCR beta signatures.

TCRdb redid the calling of the reads with MiXCR, one entry per CDR3 protein. This table holds 250,000 or so distinct CDR3 sequences, 15% to 20% found once. The source is a human donor in good health (CMV status not recorded). Some clones in this sample may be carry-over from other donors' samples. The sample consisted of CD8+ T cells from PBMCs.

CDR3 region: CSVEGLDWSTEAFF. The CDR3 DNA reads as TGCAGCGTTGAAGGGCTGGATTGGAGCACTGAAGCTTTCTTT. The chain carries TRBV29-1 and TRBJ1-1; D gene unclear. With 1 base removed from V and 4 bases from J, the gap between germline ends came to 13 bases. CDR1 is SQVTM, CDR2 ANQGSEA, per germline. This CDR3 comprises 14 residues.